This TCR beta chain is drawn from a study of blood T cell repertoires in COVID-19. Overall study context: Acute and convalescent COVID-19 specimens originated in the United States, Italy and Spain. T cells, B-cell-depleted T cells, or PBMCs provided the cDNA or gDNA that served as material.

The CDR3 extends over 16 amino acids. CDR1 SGHTA and CDR2 FQGTGA come from the germline V gene. Germline trimming cut 5 bases from V and 6 bases from J; bases unmatched to any gene: 10. How the authors handled the data: Amplified reference gene primers provided the basis for estimating nucleated cell counts. Assay used: immunoSEQ multiplex PCR; TCRdb lists only in-frame clones, some missing. The V and J calls and clone size come from that table; D and trimming were worked out from the DNA. Here the sample spans about 42,000 clones, about 85% being singletons. Sequenced material: peripheral blood. The chain carries TRBV7-3 and TRBJ2-1, with 10 nucleotides matching TRBD1. This receptor was taken from a human donor in a cohort sampled during active COVID-19. CDR3 DNA sequence: TGTGCCAGCAGCGCATCAGGGACAGGGGCTGTCAATGAGCAGTTCTTC. Its translation is CASSASGTGAVNEQFF.